This T cell receptor beta chain was recorded in a study of high-grade serous ovarian cancer treatment subgroups. Looking at the study overall: Each sample yielded on average around 7,000 unique TCR beta rearrangements from 12,000 to 15,000 reads.

Findings of the study overall: CDR1 and CDR2 were left unanalyzed; analyses focused on CDR3. Clonal relatedness tracked neoantigen level, and by trend copy number and mutation load. Same-patient tumor repertoires overlapped at about 0.095 to 0.8; different patients barely overlapped.

Some clones are missing from TCRdb's copy, which holds only in-frame ones; the method was immunoSEQ multiplex PCR. Here the sample spans about 7,400 clones, 62% being singletons. The tumor samples were collected prior to definitive surgery or chemotherapy. This clone is termed medium-sized. Its antigen remains unknown. Trimming shortened V by 1 base and J by 5 bases, and 12 bases separated the two germline ends. The CDR3 totals 15 residues. Germline values: CDR1 SGHNT, CDR2 YENEEA. The specimen was tumor tissue. The chain couples TRBV11-3 to TRBJ2-1, with D perhaps matching TRBD1 (5 bases). The TCR originated in a human donor with high-grade serous ovarian cancer. The CDR3 here is CASSLAAGSDNEQFF. CDR3 nucleotide sequence: TGTGCCAGCAGCTTAGCGGCAGGGTCAGACAATGAGCAGTTCTTC.